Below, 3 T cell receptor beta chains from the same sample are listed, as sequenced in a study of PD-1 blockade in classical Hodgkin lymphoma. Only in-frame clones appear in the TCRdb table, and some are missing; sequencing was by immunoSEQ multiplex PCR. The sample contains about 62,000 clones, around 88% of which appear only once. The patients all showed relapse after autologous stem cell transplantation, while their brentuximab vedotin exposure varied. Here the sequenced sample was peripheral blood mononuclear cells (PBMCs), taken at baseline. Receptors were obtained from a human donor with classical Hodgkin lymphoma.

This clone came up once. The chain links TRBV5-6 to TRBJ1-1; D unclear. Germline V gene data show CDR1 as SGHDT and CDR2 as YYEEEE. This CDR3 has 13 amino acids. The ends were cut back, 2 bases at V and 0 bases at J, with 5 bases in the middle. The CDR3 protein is CASSFIMNTEAFF. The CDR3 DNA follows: TGTGCCAGCAGCTTTATAATGAACACTGAAGCTTTCTTT.

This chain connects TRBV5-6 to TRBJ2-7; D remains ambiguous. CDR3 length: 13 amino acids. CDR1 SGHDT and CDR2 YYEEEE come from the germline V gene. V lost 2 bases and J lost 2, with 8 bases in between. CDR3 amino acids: CASSFVLAYEQYF. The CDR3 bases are TGTGCCAGCAGCTTCGTGCTTGCCTACGAGCAGTACTTC.

The CDR3 sequence is CASSPGLRTDTQYF. In DNA form, the CDR3 reads TGTGCCAGCAGCCCGGGACTTCGCACAGATACGCAGTATTTT. J is TRBJ2-3 and V is TRBV9; D is perhaps TRBD2 (6 bases). The germline V gene encodes CDR1 SGDLS and CDR2 YYNGEE. CDR3 length: 14 residues. V shed 4 bases and J shed 1 base, with 10 bases lying between them.